This paragraph reports one T cell receptor (beta chain). Its antigen is unknown. The germline V gene encodes CDR1 SGHRS and CDR2 YFSETQ. CDR3 length: 15 residues. Trimming removed 0 bases at V and 2 bases at J, with 10 bases between. The data derive from a study of cytomegalovirus exposure and HLA in healthy donors. PCR employed 60 Vbeta and 13 Jbeta primers. Measured with immunoSEQ multiplex PCR; TCRdb has only the in-frame clones, and not every one. Of 150,000 to 180,000 clones listed, approximately 85% are singletons. Study-wide results and caveats: Per a later analysis, HLA-associated TCR beta chains showed more clonal expansion than other, equally common TCR beta chains. Earlier analysis yielded a pattern in which most TCR beta V segments were productive about 87% or about 30% of the time. Later analysis identified a missense DCLRE1C variant that was linked to TCR beta V- and J-gene trimming.

The clonotype comes from a woman aged 18 to 35 in good health and CMV-seronegative. The sequencing input was PBMCs. This sequence joins TRBV5-1 and TRBJ2-3; perhaps TRBD2 as D (7 bases). The CDR3 bases are TGCGCCAGCAGCTTGGAGGGGGGGATCACAGATACGCAGTATTTT. This translates into CASSLEGGITDTQYF. The full variable domain, with the rest looked up from reference TRBV5-1 and TRBJ2-3, is KAGVTQTPRYLIKTRGQQVTLSCSPISGHRSVSWYQQTPGQGLQFLFEYFSETQRNKGNFPGRFSGRQFSNSRSEMNVSTLELGDSALYLCASSLEGGITDTQYFGPGTRLTVL.